This T cell receptor (beta chain) was observed in a study of response to subunit inactivated influenza vaccine. In TCRdb, the RT-PCR reads were re-called with MiXCR into one record per CDR3 protein. The table shows approximately 520,000 distinct CDR3 sequences, with about 17% occurring only once. A few counts support this clonotype. Antigen specificity is unknown. The study's findings and limits: The authors put forward the suggestion that each seasonal influenza vaccination may bring in only a limited number of new T cells.

The CDR3 loop spans 13 amino acids. V lost 3 bases to trimming and J lost 0 bases, with 6 bases between them. The germline V gene has CDR1 DFQATT and CDR2 SNEGSKA (reference sequence). This clonotype was obtained from a man between 50 and 69 years old who received an inactivated influenza vaccine. The sample consisted of CD4+ T cells sorted from PBMCs, taken 23 months after vaccination. The chain couples TRBV20-1 to TRBJ2-4; D call uncertain. CDR3 region: CSASSVAKNIQYF. The CDR3 DNA reads TGCAGTGCTAGTTCGGTAGCCAAAAACATTCAGTACTTC.